Listed here are 23 T cell receptor beta chains from one sample, sequenced in a study of cytomegalovirus exposure and HLA in healthy donors. Both 60 Vbeta primers and 13 Jbeta primers went into the PCR. Generated by immunoSEQ multiplex PCR, the TCRdb table keeps only in-frame clones and is missing some. Of over 100,000 clones in the sample, approximately 9% were seen once. Sequencing input: PBMCs. The receptors here all came from a middle-aged woman in good health and CMV-seropositive.

This clone was seen many times. The gene calls are TRBV19 and TRBJ1-1, with D perhaps TRBD1 (5 bases). Germline CDR1 reads LNHDA; CDR2 reads SQIVND (reference sequence). The CDR3 is 14 amino acids. V lost 4 bases and J 0 bases, leaving 9 bases between the germline ends. CDR3 loop: CASSTPGMNTEAFF. DNA of the CDR3: TGTGCCAGTAGTACCCCAGGGATGAACACTGAAGCTTTCTTT.

This clone occurred a few times. Other nucleotide sequences in the sample specify the same CDR3. The chain recombines TRBV7-9 with TRBJ2-3; 7 bases map to TRBD1. V dropped 5 bases and J dropped 1; count of bases not matched to a gene: 3. This CDR3 has 14 amino acids. CDR1 and CDR2 (germline): SEHNR, FQNEAQ (reference sequence). The CDR3 sequence is CASSLDRGTDTQYF. CDR3 in DNA: TGTGCCAGCAGCCTAGACAGGGGCACAGATACGCAGTATTTT.

There are a few counts of this clone. The chain combines TRBV6-1 with TRBJ2-3; a possible D gene is TRBD1 (6 bases). The CDR3 has 15 amino acids. Trimming cost V 4 bases and J 3 bases, with 14 bases left between them. Germline V lookup: CDR1 MNHNS, CDR2 SASEGT. The CDR3: CASSGQGYWTDTQYF. For the CDR3, the DNA is TGTGCCAGCAGTGGCCAGGGGTATTGGACAGATACGCAGTATTTT.

This clone was seen more than once but under ten times. The chain is built from TRBV4-3 and TRBJ1-2, with D perhaps matching TRBD1 (5 bases). The germline V gene has CDR1 LGHNA and CDR2 YSLEER. V dropped 4 bases and J dropped 3 bases, with 15 bases sitting between them. The CDR3 totals 15 residues. DNA of the CDR3: TGCGCCAGCAGCCCTACCTCGACAGACCACTATGGCTACACCTTC. The encoded protein is CASSPTSTDHYGYTF.

This clone turned up a few times. The rearrangement uses TRBV6-1 and TRBJ1-1; 11 nucleotides match TRBD1. Looked up from germline, CDR1 is MNHNS and CDR2 is SASEGT. This CDR3 comprises 15 residues. After removal of 5 bases from V and 4 bases from J, the junction contained 6 bases not matched to a gene. CDR3 amino acids: CASSLWDRGFTEAFF. CDR3 sequence (DNA): TGTGCCAGCAGTCTCTGGGACAGGGGGTTCACTGAAGCTTTCTTT.

This clone was counted only a few times. The chain recombines TRBV5-6 with TRBJ1-2; possible D gene TRBD1, 5 bases. Per germline, CDR1 SGHDT and CDR2 YYEEEE. CDR3 length: 14 residues. V was cut by 2 bases and J by 6 bases, with 14 bases left in between. The CDR3 DNA reads as TGTGCCAGCAGCTTACGGCCAGGGCGGAATGGCTACACCTTC. It codes for CASSLRPGRNGYTF.

CDR3 region: CASSLGRDSPLHF. CDR3 DNA: TGCGCCAGCAGCTTGGGCAGGGATTCACCCCTCCACTTT. The J gene is TRBJ1-6, the V gene TRBV5-1; D is possibly TRBD1 (5 bases). CDR1 is SGHRS and CDR2 is YFSETQ in the germline V gene. This CDR3 is built from 13 residues. Trimming pared 0 bases from V and 8 bases from J, leaving 6 bases between. Filled out from reference TRBV5-1 and TRBJ1-6, the complete variable domain reads KAGVTQTPRYLIKTRGQQVTLSCSPISGHRSVSWYQQTPGQGLQFLFEYFSETQRNKGNFPGRFSGRQFSNSRSEMNVSTLELGDSALYLCASSLGRDSPLHFGNGTRLTVT.

This clone was picked up a small number of times. This chain joins TRBV19 and TRBJ1-2, with 8 bases identical to TRBD1. With 5 bases clipped from V and 5 bases from J, the junction kept 7 bases outside the gene matches. The CDR3 is 14 residues long. Germline V gene sequence: CDR1 LNHDA, CDR2 SQIVND (reference sequence). In nucleotides, the CDR3 is TGTGCCAGTAGTCCCGCAGGGGGCGGATATGGCTACACCTTC. Translation: CASSPAGGGYGYTF.

V is TRBV5-4 and J is TRBJ2-1; D unresolved. Germline loops: CDR1 SGHNT, CDR2 YYREEE (reference sequence). The CDR3 is made up of 14 amino acids. V dropped 4 bases and J dropped 3 bases, with 11 bases sitting between them. The CDR3 region has the DNA TGTGCCAGCAGCGCGAGAGGCAGCTACAATGAGCAGTTCTTC. Translation gives CASSARGSYNEQFF.

Only a few counts were recorded for this clone. CDR3 sequence (DNA): TGTGCCAGCAGCTTGGTTGAAGGGGATCAGCCCCAGCATTTT. Translated: CASSLVEGDQPQHF. The chain has TRBV5-5 and TRBJ1-5; tentatively, D is TRBD1 (5 bases). Trimming removed 0 bases at V and 5 bases at J, with 9 bases between. The CDR3 runs to 14 residues. The germline V gene has CDR1 SGHKS and CDR2 YYEKEE (reference sequence). Using reference TRBV5-5 and TRBJ1-5 for the parts outside the CDR3, the full variable domain is DAGVTQSPTHLIKTRGQQVTLRCSPISGHKSVSWYQQVLGQGPQFIFQYYEKEERGRGNFPDRFSARQFPNYSSELNVNALLLGDSALYLCASSLVEGDQPQHFGDGTRLSIL.

Only a few counts were recorded for this clone. The V call is TRBV6-6, the J call TRBJ1-2; D is unresolved. Germline values: CDR1 MNHNY, CDR2 SVGAGI (reference sequence). The CDR3 sequence is 16 residues long. The V end lost 0 bases, the J end lost 1 base, and 12 bases lay between the germline ends. CDR3 bases: TGTGCCAGCAGTTACTCCCTCGGAGGATTTAACTATGGCTACACCTTC. Amino acid sequence: CASSYSLGGFNYGYTF.

This clone occurred a few times. The chain combines TRBV5-4 with TRBJ2-5; D gene unclear. This CDR3 is built from 13 residues. Germline loops: CDR1 SGHNT, CDR2 YYREEE (reference sequence). The V end lost 4 bases, the J end lost 5 bases, and 12 bases lay between the germline ends. The DNA of the CDR3 is TGTGCCAGCAGCCCGTCTGTCTCGGAGACCCAGTACTTC. This translates into CASSPSVSETQYF.

The gene calls are TRBV19 and TRBJ1-4; D remains ambiguous. CDR3 size: 14 residues. V shed 3 bases and J shed 8 bases, with 13 bases lying between them. CDR1 is LNHDA and CDR2 is SQIVND in the germline V gene (reference sequence). CDR3 loop: CASSIIGLGEKLFF. The CDR3 nucleotides read TGTGCCAGTAGTATCATCGGGTTAGGAGAAAAACTGTTTTTT.

This clone was seen only a few times. The chain has TRBV9 and TRBJ2-3; TRBD2 aligns across 7 bases. With V trimmed by 0 bases and J by 2 bases, 6 bases remained unmatched. CDR1 and CDR2 (germline): SGDLS, YYNGEE. The CDR3 totals 16 residues. CDR3 in DNA: TGTGCCAGCAGCGTAGTCCCTAGCGGCTACACAGATACGCAGTATTTT. Translated: CASSVVPSGYTDTQYF.

This clone has more than one count but fewer than ten. The V gene is TRBV5-1, the J gene TRBJ2-7, with a possible D match to TRBD1 (5 bases). Deletions cut 2 bases from V and 6 bases from J, with 15 bases between. Per germline, CDR1 SGHRS and CDR2 YFSETQ. The CDR3 is 14 residues long. The chain's CDR3 is CASSLGPGSLEQYF. The CDR3 DNA reads as TGCGCCAGCAGCTTAGGGCCAGGGTCCCTCGAGCAGTACTTC.

This clone was seen only a few times. The rearrangement joins TRBV19 to TRBJ1-5; TRBD1 matches 8 bases. Germline loops: CDR1 LNHDA, CDR2 SQIVND (reference sequence). V gave up 3 bases and J gave up 0 bases; unmatched junction bases: 4. CDR3 length equals 16 residues. In DNA, the CDR3 is TGTGCCAGTAGTATGGTCACAGGGGGTAGCAATCAGCCCCAGCATTTT. Amino acids: CASSMVTGGSNQPQHF.

This clone showed up just a few times. The chain joins TRBV5-4 to TRBJ1-1, with 8 bases matching TRBD1. This CDR3 has 15 residues. Germline V lookup: CDR1 SGHNT, CDR2 YYREEE (reference sequence). The J segment lost 0 bases and the V segment lost 3 bases, leaving 4 bases of the junction unmatched. CDR3 protein: CASSSQGAVNTEAFF. CDR3 DNA sequence: TGTGCCAGCAGCTCCCAGGGGGCTGTGAACACTGAAGCTTTCTTT.

This chain joins TRBV9 and TRBJ2-7, with D possibly matching TRBD1 (6 bases). Trimming cost V 0 bases and J 2 bases, with 12 bases left between them. Germline CDR1 SGDLS, CDR2 YYNGEE. The CDR3 extends over 15 amino acids. The CDR3 is CASSVEQGTTYEQYF. CDR3 DNA: TGTGCCAGCAGCGTAGAGCAGGGGACGACCTACGAGCAGTACTTC.

The CDR3 reads CASSVEGGRLLGLTF. CDR3 coding DNA: TGTGCCAGCAGCGTAGAAGGAGGACGCCTCTTGGGTCTCACCTTC. The V call is TRBV9, the J call TRBJ1-2; D call uncertain. The CDR3 extends over 15 amino acids. The V gene's germline CDR1 is SGDLS and CDR2 YYNGEE. Between the trimmed V and J ends, which lost 0 bases and 13 bases, there was a span of 22 bases.

The CDR3 loop reads CASTTTGNTEAFF. The CDR3 region has the DNA TGTGCCAGCACTACCACAGGGAACACTGAAGCTTTCTTT. The chain joins TRBV28 to TRBJ1-1; perhaps TRBD1 as D (5 bases). There are 13 residues in the CDR3. V lost 7 bases, J lost 1 base, and 10 bases lay in between. Germline CDR1 reads MDHEN; CDR2 reads SYDVKM.

A few counts support this clone. DNA of the CDR3: TGTGCCAGCAGTGAAGGACAGGGGTTCCCCACCGGGGAGCTGTTTTTT. This gives the protein CASSEGQGFPTGELFF. The rearrangement uses TRBV6-1 and TRBJ2-2; 8 bases fit TRBD1. CDR3 length: 16 residues. Germline V gene sequence: CDR1 MNHNS, CDR2 SASEGT. The V and J ends lost 1 base and 4 bases, in that order; junction bases with no gene match: 5.

The chain joins TRBV7-8 to TRBJ2-7, with 9 bases that match TRBD1. This CDR3 contains 14 residues. V dropped 4 bases and J dropped 6; count of bases not matched to a gene: 7. Germline V gives CDR1 SGHVS, CDR2 FQNEAQ. The CDR3 reads CASSYPGQGREQYF. CDR3 coding DNA: TGTGCCAGCAGCTACCCGGGACAGGGTCGCGAGCAGTACTTC.

In its sample, this clone was seen a few times. This chain connects TRBV4-1 to TRBJ1-6; D unresolved. V lost 0 bases to trimming and J lost 7 bases, with 16 bases between them. CDR1 and CDR2 from the germline V gene are MGHRA and YSYEKL. The CDR3 totals 17 residues. DNA for the CDR3: TGCGCCAGCAGCCAAGAAGGGAGTGGCCTAGGGAATTCACCCCTCCACTTT. Translating gives CASSQEGSGLGNSPLHF.